This T cell receptor beta chain comes out of a study of T-cell reconstitution after alpha-beta-depleted transplantation in children. Study-wide results and caveats: When one year had passed after transplant, most T-cell counts and diversity came from newly produced T cells. Expanded graft clones numbering several hundred reportedly gave rise to alpha-beta T cells about two months after transplant.

The CDR3 extends over 14 amino acids. Trimming took off 3 bases at V and 5 bases at J, with 11 bases between the two ends. Germline CDR1 is SGHTA and CDR2 is FQGTGA. A few counts support this clonotype. The antigen is unknown. Preparation of the TCRbeta library was carried out with unique molecular identifiers. TCRdb re-called the PCR reads through MiXCR, storing one row per CDR3 protein. Among about 580,000 distinct CDR3 sequences listed, about 23% were seen once. This chain links TRBV7-3 with TRBJ2-1; TRBD1 or TRBD2 may be the D gene (5 bases each). The source of this sequence is a boy less than two years old who had a stem cell transplant for acute myeloid leukemia, so the T cells may come from the graft donor. Sequencing was performed on PBMCs, mostly from graft donor cells, taken 360 days after TCRalphabeta/CD19-depleted stem cell transplant. In nucleotides, the CDR3 is TGTGCCAGCAGCTTTGACGGGGACCACAATGAGCAGTTCTTC. Its protein product is CASSFDGDHNEQFF.